This section outlines one TCR beta chain sequence together with its context. Assay used: immunoSEQ multiplex PCR; TCRdb lists only in-frame clones, some missing. The sample carries about 270,000 clones, 91% recorded once. These data originate in a study of blood T cell repertoires in COVID-19. Study overall: PBMCs, B-cell-depleted T cells, or T cells provided the cDNA or gDNA that made up the material.

Enrolled through a virtual design, the participants were between about 18 and 100 years of age and came from some 25 US areas. Assignments of participants to cohorts depended upon their own reported clinical history. Exposed volunteers were people who met a COVID-19 case within 2 weeks before study entry. The specimen was PBMCs or T cells enriched from blood (not recorded which). The sequence was obtained from a man aged 40-49 years who had been exposed to COVID-19.

The CDR3 DNA is TGCAGCGAACGGAGCCAAGAGACCCAGTACTTC. Its translation: CSERSQETQYF. The chain carries TRBV29-1 and TRBJ2-5; D gene uncertain. The CDR3 length is 11 residues. Germline CDR1 SQVTM, CDR2 ANQGSEA. Trimming took 7 bases from V and 1 from J, leaving 7 bases between them.